This TCR beta chain was obtained from a study of blood T cell repertoires in COVID-19. Study information: Italy, Spain and the United States were the sources of the convalescent and acute COVID-19 samples.

This CDR3 contains 18 residues. The germline gives CDR1 SGHKS, CDR2 YYEKEE (reference sequence). J lost 1 base, V lost 3 bases, and 13 bases had no gene match. Using immunoSEQ multiplex PCR, the repertoire was profiled, and TCRdb retains in-frame clones only, with some absent. The table lists roughly 26,000 clones, approximately 66% of them singletons. The source of this sequence is a man in his fifties or sixties with active or convalescent COVID-19. The sequencing input was peripheral blood. The chain joins TRBV5-5 to TRBJ2-5; 9 bases line up with TRBD2. CDR3 coding DNA: TGTGCCAGCAGCTGGTTGTCTAGCGGGATGGGAACCCAAGAGACCCAGTACTTC. Residues: CASSWLSSGMGTQETQYF.